This T cell receptor (beta chain) was documented in a study of blood T cell repertoires in COVID-19. About the study: Specimens from acute and convalescent COVID-19 originated in the United States, Italy and Spain.

Patients of the Seattle cohort, enrolled during active infection, were followed longitudinally. This table comes from immunoSEQ multiplex PCR, and its TCRdb copy is limited to in-frame clones, with some not included. The data show roughly 380,000 clones, approximately 89% seen once. There are 13 residues in the CDR3. Per the germline V gene, CDR1 is LGHDT and CDR2 is YNNKEL (reference sequence). V gave up 4 bases and J gave up 6 bases; unmatched junction bases: 5. This clone was picked up a small number of times. The sequencing input was peripheral blood. The receptor comes from a woman in her sixties with COVID-19, enrolled during active disease. This chain links TRBV3-1 (or the pseudogene TRBV3-2) with TRBJ1-1; TRBD1 agrees at 7 bases. CDR3 sequence (DNA): TGTGCCAGCAGCCGTCCCGGGACAGCTGAAGCTTTCTTT. Protein product: CASSRPGTAEAFF.